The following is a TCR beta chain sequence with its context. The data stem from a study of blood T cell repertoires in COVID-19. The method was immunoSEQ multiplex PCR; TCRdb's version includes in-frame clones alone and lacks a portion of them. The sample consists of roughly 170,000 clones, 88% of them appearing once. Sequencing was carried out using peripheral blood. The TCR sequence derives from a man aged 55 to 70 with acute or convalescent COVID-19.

This CDR3 is CASSQRAGTYNEQFF. The CDR3 DNA follows: TGCGCCAGCAGCCAACGAGCGGGAACCTACAATGAGCAGTTCTTC. The genes are TRBV4-3 and TRBJ2-1; 7 bases line up with TRBD2. Trimming at V came to 2 bases and at J to 2 bases, leaving 3 bases not matched to a gene. This CDR3 contains 15 residues. CDR1 and CDR2 (germline): LGHNA, YSLEER.